This entry features one T cell receptor (beta chain) sequence. Its specificity is not known. The study ran its PCR with 60 Vbeta and 13 Jbeta primers. Sequenced by immunoSEQ multiplex PCR; TCRdb stores in-frame clones only, minus some. The table has 130,000 or so clones, 65% to 80% seen once. This specimen comes from a study of cytomegalovirus exposure and HLA in healthy donors. The study, taken as a whole, reports: Reported results showed that the classifier diagnosed cytomegalovirus status with high specificity and sensitivity. Clonal expansion, a later analysis showed, was greater in HLA-associated TCR beta chains than in equally common others. CMV antigen specificity was confirmed in vitro for a few CMV-associated chains.

The CDR3 is 17 residues long. Germline V gives CDR1 MGHRA, CDR2 YSYEKL. V shed 2 bases and J shed 0 bases, with 15 bases lying between them. V is TRBV4-1 and J is TRBJ2-3; TRBD2 is a possible D gene (6 bases). Source material: PBMCs. This sequence originates from a woman aged 18-35 years in good health and CMV-seronegative. The CDR3 reads CASSQTQERASTDTQYF. The CDR3 DNA reads TGCGCCAGCAGCCAAACCCAAGAGCGGGCCAGCACAGATACGCAGTATTTT.